The 17 T cell receptor beta chains below all came from one sample that was sequenced in a study of vaccination and CD4 T cells after COVID-19. The study sequenced cultured CD4+ T cell DNA using the Oncomine TCR Beta short-read assay. One entry per CDR3 protein, called by TCRdb with MiXCR from the PCR reads. The table lists more than 9,000 distinct CDR3 sequences, approximately 60% of them singletons. As for treatment: approximately 10-day PBMC culture with coronavirus spike peptide pools or control peptides (ViraFEST assay). No antigen has been identified for these receptors. Sample: CD4+ T cells from blood, cultured in vitro. The origin of the receptors is a human donor who had recovered from COVID-19.

J is TRBJ2-7 and V is TRBV5-6; 10 bases are shared with TRBD1. Trimming removed 3 bases from V and 6 bases from J; junction bases left unmatched: 3. The CDR3 runs 13 residues. CDR1 and CDR2 from the germline V gene are SGHDT and YYEEEE. The CDR3 sequence is CASSWDRGLEQYF. The CDR3 nucleotides are TGTGCCAGCAGCTGGGACAGGGGTCTCGAGCAGTACTTC.

This rearrangement joins TRBV30 to TRBJ2-7, with TRBD2 identical over 7 bases. The J segment lost 5 bases and the V segment lost 3 bases, leaving 4 bases of the junction unmatched. The CDR3 sequence is 12 residues long. Germline CDR1 is GTSNPN and CDR2 is SVGIG (reference sequence). The CDR3 spells CAWSGDYHEQYF. The CDR3 nucleotides read TGTGCCTGGAGCGGGGACTACCACGAGCAGTACTTC.

V gene TRBV24-1 combines with J gene TRBJ1-2, with 7 bases lining up with TRBD1. Germline V gene lookup returns CDR1 KGHDR and CDR2 SFDVKD. Losses at the gene ends were 2 bases for V and 5 bases for J; bases not matched to a gene: 7. The CDR3 runs 15 residues. The CDR3 protein is CATSDSLDREYGYTF. The CDR3 DNA reads TGTGCCACCAGTGATTCACTTGACAGGGAGTATGGCTACACCTTC.

This sequence joins TRBV5-6 and TRBJ2-5; no definite D call. Trimming took off 0 bases at V and 1 base at J, with 16 bases between the two ends. Germline V gene sequence: CDR1 SGHDT, CDR2 YYEEEE. This CDR3 spans 17 amino acids. This chain's CDR3 is CASSLGRTRSRQETQYF. CDR3 in DNA: TGTGCCAGCAGCTTGGGCCGGACCCGGAGTCGCCAAGAGACCCAGTACTTC.

J is TRBJ2-3 and V is TRBV5-1; 8 bases are a match to TRBD1. Germline V gene data show CDR1 as SGHRS and CDR2 as YFSETQ. With V trimmed by 4 bases and J by 0 bases, 7 bases remained unmatched. The CDR3 sequence is 16 residues long. The CDR3 spells CASSRRDRLSTDTQYF. DNA of the CDR3: TGCGCCAGCAGCAGAAGGGACAGGTTAAGCACAGATACGCAGTATTTT.

The chain employs TRBV2 and TRBJ1-6, with 7 bases fitting TRBD1. This CDR3 is 15 amino acids long. Trimming took 6 bases from V and 6 from J; bases not matched to a gene: 8. The V gene's germline CDR1 is SNHLY and CDR2 FYNNEI. The CDR3 protein is CASRSRQGSNSPLHF. CDR3 DNA sequence: TGTGCCAGCAGGTCTCGACAGGGAAGTAATTCACCCCTCCACTTT.

The genes are TRBV6-4 and TRBJ2-7, with D unresolved. The CDR3 sequence is 13 residues long. Looked up from germline, CDR1 is MRHNA and CDR2 is SNTAGT. The germline V and J ends were trimmed by 9 bases and 0 bases, with 12 bases remaining between them. The CDR3 DNA reads as TGTGCCAGTCCCGATCTGAGCTCCTACGAGCAGTACTTC. It yields the protein CASPDLSSYEQYF.

This clonotype appeared a single time. The chain joins TRBV7-2 to TRBJ1-2; D is ambiguous. Per the germline V gene, CDR1 is SGHTA and CDR2 is FQGNSA. CDR3 size: 12 residues. The ends were cut back, 2 bases at V and 4 bases at J, with 5 bases in the middle. The CDR3 spells CASSLQRYGYTF. The CDR3 DNA sequence: TGTGCCAGCAGCTTACAACGCTATGGCTACACCTTC.

This clonotype was observed a few times. The chain carries TRBV20-1 and TRBJ2-3, with 10 bases that match TRBD2. Germline CDR1 reads DFQATT; CDR2 reads SNEGSKA (reference sequence). The CDR3 spans 15 residues. V lost 6 bases and J lost 7; bases outside the gene matches: 13. The CDR3 sequence: CSAVPTSGIGNTQYF. In nucleotides, the CDR3 is TGCAGTGCAGTCCCCACTAGCGGGATAGGAAATACGCAGTATTTT.

The chain links TRBV5-1 to TRBJ2-2, with 7 bases fitting TRBD1. Germline V gene data show CDR1 as SGHRS and CDR2 as YFSETQ. After removal of 4 bases from V and 4 bases from J, the junction contained 4 bases not matched to a gene. The CDR3 has 14 amino acids. In DNA form, the CDR3 reads TGCGCCAGCAGCCAGGGACAGCCCACCGGGGAGCTGTTTTTT. It is translated as CASSQGQPTGELFF.

This chain joins TRBV6-1 and TRBJ1-5; D perhaps matches TRBD1 (5 bases). CDR1 is MNHNS and CDR2 is SASEGT in the germline V gene. Trimming pared 7 bases from V and 5 bases from J, leaving 12 bases between. This CDR3 comprises 13 residues. This CDR3 is CASNRSGYQPQHF. In DNA form, the CDR3 reads TGTGCCAGCAACAGGTCCGGCTATCAGCCCCAGCATTTT.

CDR3: CASSPHGSALYNEQFF. The CDR3 DNA sequence: TGTGCCAGCAGCCCCCACGGCTCGGCTTTGTACAATGAGCAGTTCTTC. The chain uses TRBV7-9 and TRBJ2-1, with unresolved D. CDR1 and CDR2 (germline): SEHNR, FQNEAQ (reference sequence). Deletions cut 5 bases from V and 4 bases from J, with 18 bases between. CDR3 size: 16 residues. Drawing the rest from reference TRBV7-9 and TRBJ2-1, the complete variable domain is DTGVSQNPRHKITKRGQNVTFRCDPISEHNRLYWYRQTLGQGPEFLTYFQNEAQLEKSRLLSDRFSAERPKGSFSTLEIQRTEQGDSAMYLCASSPHGSALYNEQFFGPGTRLTVL.

This chain uses TRBV6-2 or TRBV6-3 with TRBJ2-7; 13 positions match TRBD2. After removal of 2 bases from V and 3 bases from J, the junction contained 7 bases not matched to a gene. CDR3 length equals 17 residues. Germline values: CDR1 MNHEY, CDR2 SVGEGT. The CDR3 nucleotides are TGTGCCAGCAGTTACGGGACTAGCGGGAAACCTCACTACGAGCAGTACTTC. This codes for CASSYGTSGKPHYEQYF.

This clonotype has only a few counts. The DNA of the CDR3 is TGTGCCAGCAGCTTACAGGGGTCCTCAGATACGCAGTATTTT. Translated, it gives CASSLQGSSDTQYF. The chain joins TRBV11-3 to TRBJ2-3; D is possibly TRBD1 (6 bases). CDR1 and CDR2 (germline): SGHNT, YENEEA. This CDR3 comprises 14 residues. Trimming removed 2 bases from V and 4 bases from J, with 10 bases in between.

The chain carries TRBV20-1 and TRBJ2-3, with TRBD1 matching over 9 bases. After removal of 7 bases from V and 2 bases from J, the junction contained 10 bases not matched to a gene. The CDR3 loop spans 15 amino acids. The germline V gene encodes CDR1 DFQATT and CDR2 SNEGSKA (reference sequence). As DNA, the CDR3 is TGCAGTGTACTACCGGGACAGGGAGACACAGATACGCAGTATTTT. Amino acids: CSVLPGQGDTDTQYF.

The chain couples TRBV25-1 to TRBJ2-5; 7 positions agree with TRBD1. The CDR3 covers 14 residues. Germline assignment: CDR1 MGHDK and CDR2 SYGVNS. V lost 2 bases, J lost 5 bases, and 5 bases stayed unmatched. CDR3 amino acids: CASSEPTGVETQYF. CDR3 DNA: TGTGCCAGCAGTGAACCAACAGGGGTCGAGACCCAGTACTTC.

The chain couples TRBV6-4 to TRBJ2-3, with 10 bases aligning to TRBD1. V trimming: 3 bases; J trimming: 4 bases; junction bases outside the gene matches: 1. Germline V gives CDR1 MRHNA, CDR2 SNTAGT. The CDR3 length is 14 residues. DNA for the CDR3: TGTGCCAGCAGTGAGACAGGGGGCGCAGATACGCAGTATTTT. The encoded protein is CASSETGGADTQYF.